This T cell receptor (beta chain) was captured in a study of breast tumors, draining lymph nodes, adjacent tissues. Study-level points and caveats: Compared with lymph nodes, tumors were less diverse; compared with nontumor tissue, more. The lymph node origin of tumor T cells was framed as consistent with a hypothesis, not demonstrated.

Samples came from axillary lymph nodes draining the breast cancer. Ten or more counts support this clonotype. The antigen is undetermined. MiXCR was run by TCRdb on the multiplex PCR reads, yielding one entry per CDR3 protein. The data show approximately 90,000 distinct CDR3 sequences, around 28% seen once. This CDR3 is 15 amino acids long. Germline-derived CDR1 and CDR2 are MNHEY and SMNVEV (reference sequence). V lost 4 bases, J lost 4 bases, and 7 bases stayed unmatched. The sequenced sample consisted of axillary lymph node tissue. The source is a female donor with breast cancer. Some clones in this sample may be carry-over from other donors' samples. The chain couples TRBV27 to TRBJ2-5; 9 nucleotides match TRBD1. The CDR3 bases are TGTGCCAGCAGTTCGGACAGGGGATTTGGAGAGACCCAGTACTTC. This gives the protein CASSSDRGFGETQYF.